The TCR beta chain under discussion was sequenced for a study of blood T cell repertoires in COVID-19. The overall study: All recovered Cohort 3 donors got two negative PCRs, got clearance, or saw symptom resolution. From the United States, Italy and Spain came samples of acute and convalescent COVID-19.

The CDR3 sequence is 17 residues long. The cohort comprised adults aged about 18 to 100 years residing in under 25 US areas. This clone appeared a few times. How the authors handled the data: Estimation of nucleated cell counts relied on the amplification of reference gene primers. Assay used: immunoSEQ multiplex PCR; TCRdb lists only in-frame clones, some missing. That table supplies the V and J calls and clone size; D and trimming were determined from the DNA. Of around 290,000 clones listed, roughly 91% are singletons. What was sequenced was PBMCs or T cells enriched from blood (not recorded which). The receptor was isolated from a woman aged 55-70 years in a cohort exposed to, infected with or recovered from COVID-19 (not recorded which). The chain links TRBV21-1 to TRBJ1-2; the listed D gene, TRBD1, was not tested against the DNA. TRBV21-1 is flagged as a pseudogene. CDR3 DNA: TGTGCCAGCAGCGCCAGACAGGGAAAGTTAGCTAACTATGGCTACACCTTC. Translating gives CASSARQGKLANYGYTF.